The next 28 T cell receptor beta chains were all read from a single sample in a study of T cells in Graves' hyperthyroidism and ophthalmopathy. RNA transcripts provided the source from which TCR beta CDR3 regions were amplified. The primer set for the first-round RT-PCR of the TCR CDR3 was HTBI. MiXCR was run by TCRdb on the multiplex PCR reads, yielding one entry per CDR3 protein. The profile covers roughly 640,000 distinct CDR3 sequences, with approximately 15% appearing a single time and 2.5% to 4% taken by the ten largest. The sequenced material came from blood. The receptor set was obtained from a woman in her thirties or forties with Graves' ophthalmopathy.

In regard to this clonotype: One base away lies a much larger clone, so this may be a sequencing read error. J is TRBJ1-3 and V is TRBV27; TRBD1 might be the D (5 bases). CDR1 is MNHEY and CDR2 is SMNVEV in the germline V gene (reference sequence). The CDR3 is 13 residues long. Here the CDR3 reads CASIPGRRNTTYF. CDR3 in DNA: TGTGCCAGCATCCCGGGACGGCGAAACACCACATATTTT.

This clonotype has at least ten counts. This chain connects TRBV3-1 to TRBJ1-2; 10 nucleotides line up with TRBD1. Germline CDR1 and CDR2: LGHDT and YNNKEL (reference sequence). The CDR3 spans 16 residues. V was clipped by 1 base and J by 6 bases; unmatched bases: 8. As DNA, the CDR3 is TGTGCCAGCAGCCAAGCTCTCGGGACAGGGGCGAATGGCTACACCTTC. Protein: CASSQALGTGANGYTF.

The chain carries TRBV7-9 and TRBJ1-2; 9 bases align to TRBD1. Trimming cost V 7 bases and J 4 bases; bases outside gene matches: 7. The CDR3 spans 14 residues. CDR1 and CDR2 (germline): SEHNR, FQNEAQ (reference sequence). The CDR3 is CASIPGQGGYGYTF. The DNA of the CDR3 is TGTGCCAGCATCCCGGGACAGGGAGGCTATGGCTACACCTTC.

This clonotype was picked up many times. The chain recombines TRBV27 with TRBJ2-3; TRBD2 agrees at 11 bases. This CDR3 contains 21 residues. Germline V lookup: CDR1 MNHEY, CDR2 SMNVEV (reference sequence). V dropped 7 bases and J dropped 0; count of bases not matched to a gene: 21. The CDR3 DNA sequence: TGTGCCAGCACCCCCCTAGCCCCCTCTAGCGGGAGGAATTCAAGCACAGATACGCAGTATTTT. This gives the protein CASTPLAPSSGRNSSTDTQYF.

The CDR3 bases are TGTGCCAGCAAACAAGGGGCAACGAACACTGAAGCTTTCTTT. Translation gives CASKQGATNTEAFF. J is TRBJ1-1 and V is TRBV19, with D perhaps TRBD1 (5 bases). The CDR3 length is 14 residues. The V and J ends lost 9 bases and 1 base respectively, with 15 bases between them. Germline V CDR1 and CDR2: LNHDA, SQIVND (reference sequence).

This clonotype was seen more than once but under ten times. This sequence joins TRBV10-3 and TRBJ2-7, with TRBD1 as a possible D gene (6 bases). The CDR3 totals 14 residues. V shed 0 bases and J shed 2 bases, with 8 bases lying between them. Germline CDR1 and CDR2: ENHRY and SYGVKD. The CDR3 spells CAISESGQTYEQYF. For the CDR3, the DNA is TGTGCCATCAGTGAGTCTGGACAGACCTACGAGCAGTACTTC.

CDR3 sequence reads: CASSPHSAPNDNSPLHF. In DNA form, the CDR3 reads TGTGCCAGCAGCCCCCATTCCGCCCCAAATGATAATTCACCCCTCCACTTT. The rearrangement uses TRBV11-2 and TRBJ1-6, with D hard to call. V was shortened by 5 bases and J by 5 bases, with 19 bases between the two germline ends. Germline CDR1 and CDR2: SGHAT and FQNNGV. There are 17 residues in the CDR3.

This clonotype was detected only once. With a much larger clone just one base away, this may be a read error. The chain is built from TRBV24-1 and TRBJ1-4; 8 nucleotides match TRBD1. With 4 bases clipped from V and 8 bases from J, the junction kept 8 bases outside the gene matches. This CDR3 has 15 residues. Germline assignment: CDR1 KGHDR and CDR2 SFDVKD. This CDR3 reads CATSDPTGDNEKLFF. CDR3 DNA sequence: TGTGCCACCAGTGACCCGACAGGGGACAACGAAAAACTGTTTTTT.

Ten or more counts support this clonotype. Written as DNA, the CDR3 is TGTGCCAGCAGTGGCGAGGGAGGGACGCAAGAGACCCAGTACTTC. It yields the protein CASSGEGGTQETQYF. The chain carries TRBV6-1 and TRBJ2-5; the match to TRBD2 covers 7 bases. This CDR3 contains 15 residues. The J segment lost 2 bases and the V segment lost 4 bases, leaving 7 bases of the junction unmatched. Germline loops: CDR1 MNHNS, CDR2 SASEGT.

This clonotype has at least ten counts. This chain joins TRBV6-1 and TRBJ1-2; tentative D call: TRBD1 (5 bases). CDR1 and CDR2 (germline): MNHNS, SASEGT. CDR3 size: 13 residues. The germline V and J ends were trimmed by 2 bases and 8 bases, with 12 bases remaining between them. CDR3 in amino acids: CASSERAGKGYTF. CDR3 DNA: TGTGCCAGCAGTGAACGGGCAGGGAAAGGCTACACCTTC.

This clonotype was seen at least ten times. The genes are TRBV3-1 and TRBJ2-6, with D perhaps matching TRBD1 (6 bases). Trimming pared 4 bases from V and 0 bases from J, leaving 13 bases between. This CDR3 comprises 17 residues. Germline CDR1 is LGHDT and CDR2 is YNNKEL (reference sequence). DNA of the CDR3: TGTGCCAGCAGCCCAGCGGACAGACTCTCTGGGGCCAACGTCCTGACTTTC. As protein: CASSPADRLSGANVLTF.

The CDR3 region is CASSLAGTNYGYTF. Here the CDR3 DNA reads TGTGCCAGCAGTTTAGCCGGGACTAACTATGGCTACACCTTC. The rearrangement links TRBV12-3 or TRBV12-4 to TRBJ1-2; D gene uncertain. The CDR3 is 14 residues long. The ends were cut back, 0 bases at V and 0 bases at J, with 5 bases in the middle.

This clonotype occurred many times. One junction end disagrees with the germline gene, perhaps due to a read error. V usage is TRBV5-1 and J usage is TRBJ2-6; D is unclear. The CDR3 loop spans 15 amino acids. Germline V gene lookup returns CDR1 SGHRS and CDR2 YFSETQ. The CDR3 loop reads CASSLDVSGANVLTF. CDR3 bases: TGTGCCAGCAGCTTAGACGTATCTGGGGCCAACGTCCTGACTTTC.

V is TRBV20-1 and J is TRBJ2-7, with TRBD1 matching 10 bases. The CDR3 covers 16 residues. J gave up 4 bases and V 0 bases, and 9 bases lay outside the gene matches. Germline-derived CDR1 and CDR2 are DFQATT and SNEGSKA (reference sequence). The CDR3 DNA follows: TGCAGTGCTAGAGATCCCCCGGACAGGGGGACTTACGAGCAGTACTTC. Translated, it gives CSARDPPDRGTYEQYF.

This clonotype was picked up a small number of times. The V and J genes are TRBV2 and TRBJ1-5; D possibly corresponds to TRBD1 (6 bases). The CDR3 runs 14 residues. Germline loops: CDR1 SNHLY, CDR2 FYNNEI. The germline V and J ends were trimmed by 3 bases and 4 bases, with 10 bases remaining between them. The CDR3 nucleotides read TGTGCCAGCAGTGACTGGGGGGCGAATCAGCCCCAGCATTTT. Amino acids: CASSDWGANQPQHF.

This clonotype was seen at least ten times. J is TRBJ2-5 and V is TRBV20-1, with 7 bases identical to TRBD2. Losses at the gene ends were 7 bases for V and 4 bases for J; bases not matched to a gene: 12. The CDR3 totals 14 residues. Per the germline V gene, CDR1 is DFQATT and CDR2 is SNEGSKA (reference sequence). The CDR3 coding sequence is TGCAGTGTTAACGGTAAAGCGGGAAGAGAGACCCAGTACTTC. Its protein product is CSVNGKAGRETQYF.

This clonotype has a handful of counts. The V and J genes are TRBV10-3 and TRBJ2-1; D might be TRBD1 (6 bases). V was shortened by 9 bases and J by 9 bases, with 12 bases between the two germline ends. The CDR3 totals 11 residues. Per germline, CDR1 ENHRY and CDR2 SYGVKD. CDR3 in DNA: TGTGCCATAAACAGGGCGGGTGAGCAGTTCTTC. Translating gives CAINRAGEQFF.

At least ten counts were recorded for this clonotype. The rearrangement joins TRBV5-1 to TRBJ2-1; 7 nucleotides match TRBD1. With 2 bases clipped from V and 5 bases from J, the junction kept 4 bases outside the gene matches. The CDR3 consists of 14 residues. CDR1 and CDR2 from the germline V gene are SGHRS and YFSETQ. CDR3 region: CASSFGTADNEQFF. The CDR3 region has the DNA TGCGCCAGCAGCTTCGGGACAGCGGACAATGAGCAGTTCTTC.

This clonotype was seen many times. The rearrangement joins TRBV5-1 to TRBJ1-1, with D uncertain. The CDR3 totals 14 residues. With 4 bases removed from V and 2 bases from J, the gap between germline ends came to 12 bases. Per germline, CDR1 SGHRS and CDR2 YFSETQ. CDR3: CASSLEPHNTEAFF. The CDR3 nucleotides are TGCGCCAGCAGCCTTGAACCCCACAACACTGAAGCTTTCTTT.

This clonotype appeared many times. The chain carries TRBV6-1 and TRBJ1-1; tentative D call: TRBD1 (5 bases). Deletions cut 7 bases from V and 5 bases from J, with 17 bases between. Germline CDR1 is MNHNS and CDR2 is SASEGT. The CDR3 is 14 residues long. The CDR3: CASTKAGGRTEAFF. The CDR3 DNA follows: TGTGCCAGCACTAAAGCGGGGGGTCGAACTGAAGCTTTCTTT.

V and J are TRBV20-1 and TRBJ1-1; 10 bases agree with TRBD1. Germline V gene sequence: CDR1 DFQATT, CDR2 SNEGSKA (reference sequence). The CDR3 runs to 14 residues. The J segment lost 4 bases and the V segment lost 1 base, leaving 3 bases of the junction unmatched. CDR3 amino acids: CSARAGTGATEAFF. CDR3 nucleotide sequence: TGCAGTGCTAGAGCCGGGACAGGGGCCACTGAAGCTTTCTTT.

This clonotype was seen at least ten times. V usage is TRBV2 and J usage is TRBJ2-7, with D uncertain. CDR3 size: 13 residues. CDR1 and CDR2 (germline): SNHLY, FYNNEI. V was trimmed by 6 bases and J by 6 bases, leaving 15 bases between them. The CDR3: CASSLTETGEQYF. The CDR3 bases are TGTGCCAGCAGCCTGACGGAAACGGGCGAGCAGTACTTC. The whole variable domain, remainder taken from reference TRBV2 and TRBJ2-7, is EPEVTQTPSHQVTQMGQEVILRCVPISNHLYFYWYRQILGQKVEFLVSFYNNEISEKSEIFDDQFSVERPDGSNFTLKIRSTKLEDSAMYFCASSLTETGEQYFGPGTRLTVT.

This clonotype appeared a few times. CDR3 nucleotides: TGCAGTGCTAGCCTCCAGGGTAGCTATGGCTACACCTTC. Protein sequence: CSASLQGSYGYTF. The chain uses TRBV20-1 and TRBJ1-2, with a weak D call TRBD1 (5 bases). The CDR3 is 13 amino acids. V shed 3 bases and J shed 4 bases, with 12 bases lying between them. CDR1 and CDR2 from the germline V gene are DFQATT and SNEGSKA (reference sequence).

The genes are TRBV30 and TRBJ1-6, with no clear D. The germline V and J ends were trimmed by 4 bases and 7 bases, with 11 bases remaining between them. The CDR3 totals 13 residues. CDR1 and CDR2 from the germline V gene are GTSNPN and SVGIG (reference sequence). The CDR3 protein is CAWTPGPNSPLHF. The CDR3 nucleotides are TGTGCCTGGACCCCGGGCCCCAATTCACCCCTCCACTTT.

This clonotype was seen ten or more times. The chain is built from TRBV5-1 and TRBJ2-4; D is perhaps TRBD2 (5 bases). Per the germline V gene, CDR1 is SGHRS and CDR2 is YFSETQ. The CDR3 is 16 amino acids. The germline V and J ends were trimmed by 2 bases and 0 bases, with 12 bases remaining between them. CDR3 nucleotides: TGCGCCAGCAGCTTTGAGGTTCGGGGAGCCAAAAACATTCAGTACTTC. Amino acids: CASSFEVRGAKNIQYF.

CDR3 amino acids: CATSDPPGRPNYNEQFF. In nucleotides, the CDR3 is TGTGCCACCAGTGATCCACCGGGGAGACCGAACTACAATGAGCAGTTCTTC. This chain links TRBV24-1 with TRBJ2-1; the D gene is possibly TRBD2 (5 bases). Germline-derived CDR1 and CDR2 are KGHDR and SFDVKD. The CDR3 has 17 residues. The germline V and J ends were trimmed by 3 bases and 3 bases, with 17 bases remaining between them.

This clonotype was recorded at least ten times. The CDR3 coding sequence is TGTGCCAGCAGTGTACAGTACGAGCAGTACTTC. This translates into CASSVQYEQYF. V gene TRBV28 combines with J gene TRBJ2-7; D unclear. The CDR3 totals 11 residues. V lost 5 bases, J lost 4 bases, and 6 bases lay in between. From germline, CDR1 is MDHEN and CDR2 SYDVKM.

This clonotype came up many times. The chain recombines TRBV20-1 with TRBJ2-7; 9 nucleotides match TRBD1. The V and J ends lost 2 bases and 4 bases, in that order; junction bases with no gene match: 12. CDR3 length: 16 amino acids. Germline V lookup: CDR1 DFQATT, CDR2 SNEGSKA (reference sequence). The DNA for the CDR3 is TGCAGTGCTAGATCCCAAACGGGACAGGGTATTTACGAGCAGTACTTC. It encodes CSARSQTGQGIYEQYF.